This entry is about one T cell receptor (beta chain). Its specificity is unknown. Some clones are missing from TCRdb's copy, which holds only in-frame ones; the method was immunoSEQ multiplex PCR. The table records 150,000 to 200,000 clones, roughly 80% of them present only once. This sample is drawn from a study of cytomegalovirus exposure and HLA in healthy donors. General observations from the study: In vitro experiments confirmed that three CMV-associated chains were specific for CMV antigens. It was about 150 TCR beta chains that were listed as cytomegalovirus-associated. Subsequent analysis showed first-cohort TCR clusters tending to co-occur in about 110 validation repertoires.

The CDR3 is made up of 16 amino acids. Germline lookup yields CDR1 SGHNT and CDR2 YYREEE (reference sequence). V lost 9 bases and J lost 4; bases outside the gene matches: 14. From the 120-subject validation cohort, which was separate from the roughly 630-subject first cohort, the donors were drawn. V gene TRBV5-4 combines with J gene TRBJ2-2; the match to TRBD2 covers 8 bases. Sequenced sample: PBMCs. The TCR comes from a man younger than 40 in good health and CMV-seropositive. The CDR3 coding sequence is TGTGCCATAACCGGCGTGGGCGGGAGGCGCACCGGGGAGCTGTTTTTT. Translation: CAITGVGGRRTGELFF. The full variable domain, completed using reference TRBV5-4 and TRBJ2-2, is ETGVTQSPTHLIKTRGQQVTLRCSSQSGHNTVSWYQQALGQGPQFIFQYYREEENGRGNFPPRFSGLQFPNYSSELNVNALELDDSALYLCAITGVGGRRTGELFFGEGSRLTVL.